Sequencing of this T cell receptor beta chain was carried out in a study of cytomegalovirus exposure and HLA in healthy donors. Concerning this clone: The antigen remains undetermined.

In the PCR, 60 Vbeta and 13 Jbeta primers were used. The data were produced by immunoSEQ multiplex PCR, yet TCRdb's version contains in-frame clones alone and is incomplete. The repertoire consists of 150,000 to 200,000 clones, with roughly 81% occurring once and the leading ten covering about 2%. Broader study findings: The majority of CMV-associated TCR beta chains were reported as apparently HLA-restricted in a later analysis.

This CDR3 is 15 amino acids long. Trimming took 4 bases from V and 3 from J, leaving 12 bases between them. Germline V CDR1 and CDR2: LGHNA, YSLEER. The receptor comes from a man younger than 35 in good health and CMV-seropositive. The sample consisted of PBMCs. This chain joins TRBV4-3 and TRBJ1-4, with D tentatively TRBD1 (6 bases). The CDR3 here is CASSPQGRANEKLFF. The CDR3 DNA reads TGCGCCAGCAGCCCTCAGGGGAGGGCTAATGAAAAACTGTTTTTT.